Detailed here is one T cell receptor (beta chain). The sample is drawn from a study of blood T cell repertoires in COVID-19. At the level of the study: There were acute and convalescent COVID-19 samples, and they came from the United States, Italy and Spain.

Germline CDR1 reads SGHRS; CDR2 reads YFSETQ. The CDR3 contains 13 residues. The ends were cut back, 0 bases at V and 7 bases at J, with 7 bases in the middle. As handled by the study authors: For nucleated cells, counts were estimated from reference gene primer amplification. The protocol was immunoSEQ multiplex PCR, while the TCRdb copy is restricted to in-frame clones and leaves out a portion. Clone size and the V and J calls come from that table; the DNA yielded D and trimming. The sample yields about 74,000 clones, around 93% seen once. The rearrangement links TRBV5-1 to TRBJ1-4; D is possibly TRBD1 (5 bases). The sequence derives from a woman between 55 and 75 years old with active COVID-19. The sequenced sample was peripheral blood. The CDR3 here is CASSLARGEKLFF. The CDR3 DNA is TGCGCCAGCAGCTTGGCAAGGGGTGAAAAACTGTTTTTT.